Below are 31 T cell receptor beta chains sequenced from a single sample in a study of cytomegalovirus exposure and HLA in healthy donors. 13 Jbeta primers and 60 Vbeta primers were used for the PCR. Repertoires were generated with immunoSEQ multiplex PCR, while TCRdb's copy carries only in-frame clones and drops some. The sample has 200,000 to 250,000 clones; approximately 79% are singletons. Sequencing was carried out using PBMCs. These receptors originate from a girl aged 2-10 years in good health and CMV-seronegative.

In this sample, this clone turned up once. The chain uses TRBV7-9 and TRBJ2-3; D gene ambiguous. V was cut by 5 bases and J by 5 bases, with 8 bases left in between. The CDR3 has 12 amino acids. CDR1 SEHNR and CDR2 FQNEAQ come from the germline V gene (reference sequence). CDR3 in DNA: TGTGCCAGCAGCCCCACCGGAGATACGCAGTATTTT. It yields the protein CASSPTGDTQYF.

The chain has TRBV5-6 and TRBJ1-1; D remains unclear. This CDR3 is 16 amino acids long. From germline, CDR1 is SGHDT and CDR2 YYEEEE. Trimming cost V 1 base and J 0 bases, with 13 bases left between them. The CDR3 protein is CASSLWASGMNTEAFF. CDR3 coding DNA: TGTGCCAGCAGCTTGTGGGCCTCGGGAATGAACACTGAAGCTTTCTTT.

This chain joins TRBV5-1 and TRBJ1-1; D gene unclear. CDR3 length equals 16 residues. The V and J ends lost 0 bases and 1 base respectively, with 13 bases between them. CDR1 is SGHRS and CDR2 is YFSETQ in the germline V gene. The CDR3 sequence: CASSLAPGIGNTEAFF. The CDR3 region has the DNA TGCGCCAGCAGCTTGGCCCCGGGGATCGGGAACACTGAAGCTTTCTTT. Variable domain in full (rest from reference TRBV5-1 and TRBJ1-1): KAGVTQTPRYLIKTRGQQVTLSCSPISGHRSVSWYQQTPGQGLQFLFEYFSETQRNKGNFPGRFSGRQFSNSRSEMNVSTLELGDSALYLCASSLAPGIGNTEAFFGQGTRLTVV.

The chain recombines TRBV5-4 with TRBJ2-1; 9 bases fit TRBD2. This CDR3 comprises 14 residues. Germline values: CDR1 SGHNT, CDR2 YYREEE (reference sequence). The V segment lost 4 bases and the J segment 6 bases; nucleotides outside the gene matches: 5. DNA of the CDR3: TGTGCCAGCAGCCCCGGGACTAGCCCCAATGAGCAGTTCTTC. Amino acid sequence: CASSPGTSPNEQFF. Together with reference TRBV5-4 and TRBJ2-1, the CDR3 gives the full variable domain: ETGVTQSPTHLIKTRGQQVTLRCSSQSGHNTVSWYQQALGQGPQFIFQYYREEENGRGNFPPRFSGLQFPNYSSELNVNALELDDSALYLCASSPGTSPNEQFFGPGTRLTVL.

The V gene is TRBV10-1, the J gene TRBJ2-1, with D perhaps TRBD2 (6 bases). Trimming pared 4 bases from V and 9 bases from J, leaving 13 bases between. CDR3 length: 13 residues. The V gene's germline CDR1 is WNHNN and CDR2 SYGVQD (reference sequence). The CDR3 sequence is CASSGDQGGEQFF. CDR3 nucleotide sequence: TGCGCCAGCAGTGGAGACCAGGGAGGTGAGCAGTTCTTC.

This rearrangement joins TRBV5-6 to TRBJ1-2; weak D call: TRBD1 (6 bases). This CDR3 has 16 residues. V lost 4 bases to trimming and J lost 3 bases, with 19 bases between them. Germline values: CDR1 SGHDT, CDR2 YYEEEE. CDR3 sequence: CASSPVSGEYHYGYTF. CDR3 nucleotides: TGTGCCAGCAGCCCAGTTTCAGGGGAGTATCACTATGGCTACACCTTC.

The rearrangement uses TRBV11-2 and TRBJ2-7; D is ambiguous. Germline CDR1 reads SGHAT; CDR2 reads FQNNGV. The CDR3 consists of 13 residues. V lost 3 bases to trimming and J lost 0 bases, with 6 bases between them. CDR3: CASSLGYSYEQYF. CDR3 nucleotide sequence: TGTGCCAGCAGCTTGGGCTACTCCTACGAGCAGTACTTC.

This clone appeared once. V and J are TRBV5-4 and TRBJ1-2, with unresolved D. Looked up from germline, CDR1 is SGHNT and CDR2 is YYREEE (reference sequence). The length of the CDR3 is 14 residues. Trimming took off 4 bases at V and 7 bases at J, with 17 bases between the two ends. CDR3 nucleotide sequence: TGTGCCAGCAGCCCCCGTTTCGGTCCCCTTGGCTACACCTTC. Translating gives CASSPRFGPLGYTF. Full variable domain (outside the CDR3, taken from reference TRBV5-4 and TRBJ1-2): ETGVTQSPTHLIKTRGQQVTLRCSSQSGHNTVSWYQQALGQGPQFIFQYYREEENGRGNFPPRFSGLQFPNYSSELNVNALELDDSALYLCASSPRFGPLGYTFGSGTRLTVV.

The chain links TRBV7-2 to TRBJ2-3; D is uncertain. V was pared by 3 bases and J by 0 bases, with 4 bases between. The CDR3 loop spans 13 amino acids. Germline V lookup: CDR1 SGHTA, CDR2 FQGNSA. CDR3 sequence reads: CASSFVSTDTQYF. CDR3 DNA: TGTGCCAGCAGCTTCGTGAGCACAGATACGCAGTATTTT. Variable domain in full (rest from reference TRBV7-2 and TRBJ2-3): GAGVSQSPSNKVTEKGKDVELRCDPISGHTALYWYRQSLGQGLEFLIYFQGNSAPDKSGLPSDRFSAERTGGSVSTLTIQRTQQEDSAVYLCASSFVSTDTQYFGPGTRLTVL.

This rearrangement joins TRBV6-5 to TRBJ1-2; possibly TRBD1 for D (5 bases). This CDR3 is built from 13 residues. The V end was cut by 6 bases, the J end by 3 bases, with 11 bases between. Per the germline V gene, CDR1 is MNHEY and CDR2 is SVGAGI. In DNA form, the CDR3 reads TGTGCCAGCAGCGCGGGACCGCACTATGGCTACACCTTC. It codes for CASSAGPHYGYTF.

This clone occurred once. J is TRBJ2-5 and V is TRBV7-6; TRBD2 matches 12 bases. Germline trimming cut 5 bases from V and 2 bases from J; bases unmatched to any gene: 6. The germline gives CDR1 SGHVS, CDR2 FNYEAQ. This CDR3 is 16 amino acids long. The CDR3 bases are TGTGCCAGCAGCCCAAAACTAGCGGGGGGTCAAGAGACCCAGTACTTC. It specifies CASSPKLAGGQETQYF.

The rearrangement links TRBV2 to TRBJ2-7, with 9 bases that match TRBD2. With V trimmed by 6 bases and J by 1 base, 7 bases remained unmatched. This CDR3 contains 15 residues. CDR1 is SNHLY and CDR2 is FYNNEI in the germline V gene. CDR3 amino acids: CASRAGTSYSYEQYF. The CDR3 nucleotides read TGTGCCAGCAGGGCCGGGACTAGCTATTCCTACGAGCAGTACTTC.

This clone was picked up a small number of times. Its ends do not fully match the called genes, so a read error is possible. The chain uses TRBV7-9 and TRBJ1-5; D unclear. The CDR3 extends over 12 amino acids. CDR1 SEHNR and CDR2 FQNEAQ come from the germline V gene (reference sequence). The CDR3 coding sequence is TGTTCCAGCAGCTTACTCTCTCAGCCCCAGCATTTT. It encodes CSSSLLSQPQHF.

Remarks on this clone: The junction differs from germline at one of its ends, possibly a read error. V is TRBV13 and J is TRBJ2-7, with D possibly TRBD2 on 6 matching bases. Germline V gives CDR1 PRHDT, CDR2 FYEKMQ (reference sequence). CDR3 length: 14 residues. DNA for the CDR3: TGTGCCAGCAGCTTATATCCAGGGATGGGAGGTATAAACTTC. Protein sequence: CASSLYPGMGGINF.

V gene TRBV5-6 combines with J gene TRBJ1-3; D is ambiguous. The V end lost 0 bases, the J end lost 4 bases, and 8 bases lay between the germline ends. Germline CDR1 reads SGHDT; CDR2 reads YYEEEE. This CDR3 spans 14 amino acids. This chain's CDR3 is CASSLVGVGNTIYF. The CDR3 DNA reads TGTGCCAGCAGCTTGGTCGGGGTCGGAAACACCATATATTTT.

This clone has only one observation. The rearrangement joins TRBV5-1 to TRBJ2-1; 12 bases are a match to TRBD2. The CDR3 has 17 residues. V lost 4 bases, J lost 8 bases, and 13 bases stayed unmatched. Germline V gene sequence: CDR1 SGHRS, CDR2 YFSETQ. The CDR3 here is CASSASGRARFTDEQFF. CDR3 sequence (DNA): TGCGCCAGCAGCGCTAGCGGGAGGGCCCGTTTTACGGATGAGCAGTTCTTC.

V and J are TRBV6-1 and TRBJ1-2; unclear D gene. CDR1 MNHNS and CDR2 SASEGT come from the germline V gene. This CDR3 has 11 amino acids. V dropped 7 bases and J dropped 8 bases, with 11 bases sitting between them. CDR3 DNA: TGTGCCAGCATTGGGCGTGCGGGCTACACCTTC. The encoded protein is CASIGRAGYTF.

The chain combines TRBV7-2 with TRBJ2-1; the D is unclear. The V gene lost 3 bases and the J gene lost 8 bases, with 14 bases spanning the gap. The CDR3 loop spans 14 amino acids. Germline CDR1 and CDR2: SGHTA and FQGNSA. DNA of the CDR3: TGTGCCAGCAGCTTGGGCCCCGTAGACGATGAGCAGTTCTTC. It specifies CASSLGPVDDEQFF.

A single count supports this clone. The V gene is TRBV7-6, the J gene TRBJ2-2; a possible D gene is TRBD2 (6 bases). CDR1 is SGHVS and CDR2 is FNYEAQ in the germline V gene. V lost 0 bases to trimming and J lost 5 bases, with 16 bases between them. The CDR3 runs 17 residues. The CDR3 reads CASSLALRGRPTGELFF. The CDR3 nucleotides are TGTGCCAGCAGCTTAGCGCTGCGGGGACGGCCAACCGGGGAGCTGTTTTTT.

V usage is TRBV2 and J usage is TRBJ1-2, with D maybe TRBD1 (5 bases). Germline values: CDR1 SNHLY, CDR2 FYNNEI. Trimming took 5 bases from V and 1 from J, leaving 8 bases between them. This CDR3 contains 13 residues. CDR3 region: CASSLGLNYGYTF. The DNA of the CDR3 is TGTGCCAGCAGTCTGGGGCTTAACTATGGCTACACCTTC.

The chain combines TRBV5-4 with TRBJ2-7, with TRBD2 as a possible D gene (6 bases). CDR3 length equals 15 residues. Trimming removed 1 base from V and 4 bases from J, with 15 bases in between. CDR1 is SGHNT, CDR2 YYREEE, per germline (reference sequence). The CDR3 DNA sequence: TGTGCCAGCAGCTTGAGGGTCGCGGGGAGGTACGAGCAGTACTTC. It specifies CASSLRVAGRYEQYF.

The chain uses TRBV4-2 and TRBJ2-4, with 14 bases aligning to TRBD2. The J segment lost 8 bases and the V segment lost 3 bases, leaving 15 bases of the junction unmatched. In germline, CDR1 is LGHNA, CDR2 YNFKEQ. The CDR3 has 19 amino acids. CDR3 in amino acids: CASSQGGLAGGRGRHIQYF. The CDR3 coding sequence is TGTGCCAGCAGCCAGGGTGGACTAGCGGGAGGCCGGGGCCGACACATTCAGTACTTC.

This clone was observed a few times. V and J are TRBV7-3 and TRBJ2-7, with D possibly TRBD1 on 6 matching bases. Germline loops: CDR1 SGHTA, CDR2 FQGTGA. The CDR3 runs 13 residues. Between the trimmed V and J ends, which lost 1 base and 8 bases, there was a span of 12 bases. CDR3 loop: CASSLSTRDKQYF. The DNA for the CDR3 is TGTGCCAGCAGCTTAAGCACCAGGGACAAGCAGTACTTC.

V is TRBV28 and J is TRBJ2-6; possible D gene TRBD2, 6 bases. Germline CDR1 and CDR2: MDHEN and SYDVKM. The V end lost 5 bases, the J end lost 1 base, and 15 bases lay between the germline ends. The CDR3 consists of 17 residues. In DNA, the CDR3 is TGTGCCAGCAGTATCCAGCGCGGACTATCTGGGGCCAACGTCCTGACTTTC. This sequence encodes CASSIQRGLSGANVLTF.

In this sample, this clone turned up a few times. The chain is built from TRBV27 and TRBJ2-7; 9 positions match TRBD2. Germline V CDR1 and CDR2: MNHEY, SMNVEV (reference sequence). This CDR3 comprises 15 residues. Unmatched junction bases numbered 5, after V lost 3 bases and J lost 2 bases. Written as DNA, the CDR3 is TGTGCCAGCAGTTTTGGAGCGGGAGGCACCTACGAGCAGTACTTC. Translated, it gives CASSFGAGGTYEQYF.

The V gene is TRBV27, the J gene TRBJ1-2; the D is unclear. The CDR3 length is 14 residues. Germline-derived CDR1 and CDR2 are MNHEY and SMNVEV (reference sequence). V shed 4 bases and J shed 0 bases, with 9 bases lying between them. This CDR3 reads CASSSRGTNYGYTF. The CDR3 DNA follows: TGTGCCAGCAGTTCGAGAGGGACTAACTATGGCTACACCTTC.

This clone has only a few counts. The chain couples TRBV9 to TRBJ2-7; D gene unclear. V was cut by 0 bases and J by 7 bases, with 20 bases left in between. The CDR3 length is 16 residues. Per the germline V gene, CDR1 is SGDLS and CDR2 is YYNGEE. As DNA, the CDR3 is TGTGCCAGCAGCGTAGACCCGAGAACGGTTCTCGGTGAGCAGTACTTC. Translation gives CASSVDPRTVLGEQYF.

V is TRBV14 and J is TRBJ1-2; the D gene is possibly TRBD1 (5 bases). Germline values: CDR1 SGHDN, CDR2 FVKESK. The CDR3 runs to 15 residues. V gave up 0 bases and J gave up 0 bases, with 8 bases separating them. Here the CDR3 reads CASSQEDRPNYGYTF. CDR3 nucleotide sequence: TGTGCCAGCAGCCAAGAAGACAGACCTAACTATGGCTACACCTTC.

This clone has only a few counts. The CDR3, as DNA: TGTGCCAGCAGCTCAAAGAGGACAGGGGCCTACGAGCAGTACTTC. Amino acid sequence: CASSSKRTGAYEQYF. The chain couples TRBV5-6 to TRBJ2-7, with 9 nucleotides matching TRBD1. The CDR3 is made up of 15 amino acids. The V gene's germline CDR1 is SGHDT and CDR2 YYEEEE. V lost 3 bases to trimming and J lost 2 bases; unmatched junction nucleotides: 6.

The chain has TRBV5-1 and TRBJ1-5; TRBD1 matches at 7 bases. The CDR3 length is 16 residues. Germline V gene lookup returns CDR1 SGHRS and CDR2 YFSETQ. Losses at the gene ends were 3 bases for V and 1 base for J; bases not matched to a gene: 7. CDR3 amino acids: CASSSGGGESNQPQHF. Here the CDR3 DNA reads TGCGCCAGCAGCTCTGGAGGGGGCGAAAGCAATCAGCCCCAGCATTTT.

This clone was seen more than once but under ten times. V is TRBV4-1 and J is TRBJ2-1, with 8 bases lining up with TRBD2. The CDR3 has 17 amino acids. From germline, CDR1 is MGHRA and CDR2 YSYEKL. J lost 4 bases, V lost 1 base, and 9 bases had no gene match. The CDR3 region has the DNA TGCGCCAGCAGCCAAGGGTATACGGGGGGGCCGTACAATGAGCAGTTCTTC. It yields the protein CASSQGYTGGPYNEQFF.